This T cell receptor (beta chain) emerged from a study of blood T cell repertoires in COVID-19. This CDR3 contains 14 residues. Trimming took 6 bases from V and 4 from J, leaving 15 bases between them. CDR1 and CDR2 (germline): SGHTA, FQGNSA. Sequencing was performed with immunoSEQ multiplex PCR; in TCRdb, only in-frame clones are kept and a portion is missing. The table has some 220,000 clones, 85% seen once. This clonotype originated in a man over 45 with COVID-19, enrolled during active disease. Sequenced material: peripheral blood. V and J are TRBV7-2 and TRBJ1-2, with a weak D call TRBD1 (5 bases). The DNA for the CDR3 is TGTGCCAGCAGTTCCGGCGTAAGGGGCTATGGCTACACCTTC. Translated, it gives CASSSGVRGYGYTF. Full variable domain (missing parts from reference TRBV7-2 and TRBJ1-2): GAGVSQSPSNKVTEKGKDVELRCDPISGHTALYWYRQSLGQGLEFLIYFQGNSAPDKSGLPSDRFSAERTGGSVSTLTIQRTQQEDSAVYLCASSSGVRGYGYTFGSGTRLTVV.